Each of the 14 T cell receptor beta chains below was sequenced from the same sample in a study of T-cell reconstitution after alpha-beta-depleted transplantation in children. Unique molecular identifiers were incorporated when the TCRbeta library was constructed. From the PCR reads, TCRdb called clonotypes with MiXCR, one entry per CDR3 protein. The sample lists approximately 490,000 distinct CDR3 sequences; about 11% were seen once. Sample: PBMCs, taken before TCRalphabeta/CD19-depleted stem cell transplant. These receptor sequences come from a child aged 2-15 years with inherited bone marrow failure, due to receive a stem cell transplant.

This clonotype was detected only a few times. The CDR3 is CASSPSGAGGPDTQYF. In DNA, the CDR3 is TGTGCCAGCTCACCATCTGGGGCGGGAGGGCCAGATACGCAGTATTTT. V and J are TRBV18 and TRBJ2-3, with 9 bases fitting TRBD2. V dropped 2 bases and J dropped 4; count of bases not matched to a gene: 7. The length of the CDR3 is 16 residues. The germline gives CDR1 KGHSH, CDR2 LQKENI.

This clonotype was recorded many times. The rearrangement links TRBV7-2 to TRBJ2-5, with 10 positions matching TRBD2. V was clipped by 8 bases and J by 4 bases; unmatched bases: 7. Germline V CDR1 and CDR2: SGHTA, FQGNSA. The CDR3 length is 14 residues. CDR3 loop: CASRSSGSRETQYF. CDR3 sequence (DNA): TGTGCCAGCCGATCTAGCGGGAGTAGAGAGACCCAGTACTTC.

This clonotype occurred many times. J is TRBJ2-3 and V is TRBV24-1, with D maybe TRBD2 (5 bases). This CDR3 is 20 amino acids long. Germline CDR1 reads KGHDR; CDR2 reads SFDVKD. V shed 0 bases and J shed 5 bases, with 26 bases lying between them. The CDR3 region is CATSDLKGKPASGDGDTQYF. The CDR3 nucleotides are TGTGCCACCAGTGATTTGAAGGGAAAGCCGGCTTCCGGGGATGGAGATACGCAGTATTTT.

There are many counts of this clonotype. The J gene is TRBJ1-1, the V gene TRBV4-3; perhaps TRBD1 as D (6 bases). Germline V CDR1 and CDR2: LGHNA, YSLEER. CDR3 length equals 15 residues. With 3 bases removed from V and 6 bases from J, the gap between germline ends came to 17 bases. DNA for the CDR3: TGCGCCAGCAGCCAGCATCGAGACGGGGGGCCTGAAGCTTTCTTT. Its protein is CASSQHRDGGPEAFF.

This chain links TRBV4-1 with TRBJ2-2; 11 bases fit TRBD2. CDR3 length equals 16 residues. J gave up 4 bases and V 1 base, and 2 bases lay outside the gene matches. The germline V gene has CDR1 MGHRA and CDR2 YSYEKL. In nucleotides, the CDR3 is TGCGCCAGCAGCCAAGTAGGGACTAGCGGCACCGGGGAGCTGTTTTTT. Translated: CASSQVGTSGTGELFF.

The V call is TRBV30, the J call TRBJ1-2; the D is unclear. Germline lookup yields CDR1 GTSNPN and CDR2 SVGIG (reference sequence). The length of the CDR3 is 14 residues. Deletions cut 0 bases from V and 0 bases from J, with 8 bases between. The CDR3 DNA reads TGTGCCTGGAGTGTACCGGGGACTAACTATGGCTACACCTTC. Residues: CAWSVPGTNYGYTF.

This clonotype has at least ten counts. The rearrangement uses TRBV4-1 and TRBJ2-1; 11 bases match TRBD2. Germline loops: CDR1 MGHRA, CDR2 YSYEKL. CDR3 size: 19 residues. With V trimmed by 0 bases and J by 6 bases, 13 bases remained unmatched. The CDR3 loop is CASSQERLAGRPFGNEQFF. The CDR3 DNA reads TGCGCCAGCAGCCAAGAGAGACTAGCGGGACGGCCTTTCGGCAATGAGCAGTTCTTC.

In this sample, this clonotype turned up many times. The chain couples TRBV7-9 to TRBJ2-7; a weak D match, TRBD1 (6 bases). Looked up from germline, CDR1 is SEHNR and CDR2 is FQNEAQ (reference sequence). The V and J ends lost 5 bases and 0 bases respectively, with 11 bases between them. This CDR3 comprises 14 residues. The CDR3 loop reads CASSPLRGSYEQYF. DNA of the CDR3: TGTGCCAGCAGCCCCCTCAGGGGCTCCTACGAGCAGTACTTC.

About this clonotype itself: This may arise from a read error, as a much more abundant clone is one base away. The V gene is TRBV12-3 or TRBV12-4, the J gene TRBJ1-2; D remains ambiguous. The CDR3 consists of 13 residues. The V gene lost 2 bases and the J gene lost 6 bases, with 10 bases spanning the gap. As DNA, the CDR3 is TGTGCCAGCAGTTTACCCTGCTGGCATGGCTACACCTTC. This sequence encodes CASSLPCWHGYTF.

V gene TRBV29-1 combines with J gene TRBJ2-3; D is unresolved. CDR1 is SQVTM and CDR2 is ANQGSEA in the germline V gene. The CDR3 contains 13 residues. V was pared by 2 bases and J by 4 bases, with 10 bases between. The CDR3 protein is CSVEPYTADTQYF. CDR3 bases: TGCAGCGTTGAACCCTACACGGCAGATACGCAGTATTTT.

Details on this clonotype: This may arise from a read error, as a much more abundant clone is one base away. The chain joins TRBV4-1 to TRBJ2-7; 8 bases agree with TRBD2. V was pared by 1 base and J by 3 bases, with 8 bases of the junction left unmatched. CDR1 and CDR2 from the germline V gene are MGHRA and YSYEKL. The CDR3 runs to 16 residues. DNA for the CDR3: TGCGCCAGCAGCCAAGGTCCACTAGCGGCGATCTACGAGCAGTACTTC. Translation: CASSQGPLAAIYEQYF.

There are many counts of this clonotype. V gene TRBV11-3 combines with J gene TRBJ2-7; 7 bases are a match to TRBD1. The CDR3 covers 13 residues. Germline-derived CDR1 and CDR2 are SGHNT and YENEEA. The V segment lost 5 bases and the J segment 3 bases; nucleotides outside the gene matches: 4. CDR3 bases: TGTGCCAGCAGCGCCCGGGACAGCTACGAGCAGTACTTC. Protein sequence: CASSARDSYEQYF.

About this clonotype: At one boundary the junction diverges from the germline segment, which might be a read error. V and J are TRBV12-3 or TRBV12-4 and TRBJ2-1, with 14 bases aligning to TRBD2. The CDR3 is made up of 19 amino acids. The CDR3 sequence: CTSSPLAGTSGSSYNEQFF. As DNA, the CDR3 is TGTACCAGCAGTCCTTTAGCGGGGACTAGCGGGAGCTCCTACAATGAGCAGTTCTTC.

This clonotype occurred many times. The chain's CDR3 is CASSYDGNTEAFF. The CDR3 DNA reads as TGTGCCAGCAGTTATGACGGGAACACTGAAGCTTTCTTT. This chain uses TRBV6-5 with TRBJ1-1; no reliable D call. This CDR3 is built from 13 residues. The V end was cut by 3 bases, the J end by 1 base, with 6 bases between. The germline gives CDR1 MNHEY, CDR2 SVGAGI.